The source of this TCR beta chain is a study of human T cells and chemical hapten exposure. Turning to the study itself: The patients were mostly female; they had alopecia areata, totalis or universalis.

This clonotype has only a few counts. Antigen unknown. Study-wide points: Relative to controls, expanded TCRs formed significantly more large CDR3 similarity clusters.

TCRdb analysed the RACE reads with MiXCR anew, one entry per CDR3 protein. The table has more than 70,000 distinct CDR3 sequences, around a tenth seen once. Sample time point: patch test 2, 6 weeks after DPC sensitization. As for treatment: therapeutic diphenylcyclopropenone sensitization with weekly scalp DPC. V shed 0 bases and J shed 3 bases, with 14 bases lying between them. The CDR3 is made up of 16 amino acids. In germline, CDR1 is LNHNV, CDR2 YYDKDF (reference sequence). The receptor comes from a man aged 18 to 30 with alopecia areata. Some clones in this sample may be carry-over from other donors' samples. The sample consisted of whole blood, taken in connection with sensitization to the hapten diphenylcyclopropenone (DPC). The chain uses TRBV15 and TRBJ1-2; possible D gene TRBD1, 5 bases. The CDR3 DNA sequence: TGTGCCACCAGCAGAGATAGCGGGGGACGGTACTATGGCTACACCTTC. Translating gives CATSRDSGGRYYGYTF.